This TCR beta chain was observed in a study of T cell responses to AZD1222 COVID-19 vaccine. Clones were read by immunoSEQ multiplex PCR, and TCRdb kept only the in-frame ones, dropping some. The sample yields about 120,000 clones, around 87% seen once. J was trimmed by 3 bases and V by 0 bases; bases with no gene match: 5. The V gene's germline CDR1 is MGHDK and CDR2 SYGVNS. CDR3 length equals 16 residues. The sequence was collected from an adult in good health. The source material was peripheral blood, sampled on day 0 of AZD1222 vaccination. The chain links TRBV25-1 to TRBJ2-7, with TRBD1 matching 10 bases. The CDR3 region has the DNA TGTGCCAGCAGTGAATATAAAGGACAGGGGGGCTACGAGCAGTACTTC. Its translation is CASSEYKGQGGYEQYF.